The 15 T cell receptor beta chains below come from one sample, sequenced in a study of shared clonotypes between healthy human individuals. Method: immunoSEQ multiplex PCR; TCRdb's copy keeps in-frame clones and lacks some. Of around 2.5 million clones listed, roughly 93% are singletons. The sample comprised naive CD4+ T cells from PBMCs. Noted subset: CD45RA+ positively selected. These receptors were obtained from a man aged 18 to 29 in good health. Some clones in this sample may be carry-over from other donors' samples.

This clone came up a few times. V and J are TRBV10-3 and TRBJ2-7, with 13 bases that match TRBD2. The V gene end was trimmed by 3 bases and the J gene end by 5 bases; junction bases not matched to a gene: 4. The CDR3 totals 15 residues. Per the germline V gene, CDR1 is ENHRY and CDR2 is SYGVKD. CDR3 bases: TGTGCCATCAGTGAACTAGCGGGAGGGGTCGACGAGCAGTACTTC. Translated, it gives CAISELAGGVDEQYF.

The chain recombines TRBV14 with TRBJ2-1; D is perhaps TRBD2 (5 bases). The ends were cut back, 1 base at V and 11 bases at J, with 12 bases in the middle. CDR3 length equals 13 residues. CDR1 and CDR2 (germline): SGHDN, FVKESK. CDR3 sequence (DNA): TGTGCCAGCAGCCAAGGGGATGGGAGAAAGCAGTTCTTC. Residues: CASSQGDGRKQFF. Based on the CDR3 plus reference TRBV14 and TRBJ2-1, the full variable domain is EAGVTQFPSHSVIEKGQTVTLRCDPISGHDNLYWYRRVMGKEIKFLLHFVKESKQDESGMPNNRFLAERTGGTYSTLKVQPAELEDSGVYFCASSQGDGRKQFFGPGTRLTVL.

On this clone itself: The same CDR3 can be traced to other DNA sequences in this sample. This chain links TRBV5-1 with TRBJ1-1; weak D call: TRBD1 (5 bases). Germline lookup yields CDR1 SGHRS and CDR2 YFSETQ. The CDR3 has 14 residues. Trimming cost V 0 bases and J 4 bases, with 10 bases left between them. The CDR3 reads CASSLAQGGTEAFF. DNA for the CDR3: TGCGCCAGCAGCTTGGCTCAGGGAGGCACTGAAGCTTTCTTT.

J is TRBJ2-1 and V is TRBV6-1; no firm D call. The length of the CDR3 is 14 residues. CDR1 is MNHNS and CDR2 is SASEGT in the germline V gene. Trimming pared 4 bases from V and 0 bases from J, leaving 7 bases between. For the CDR3, the DNA is TGTGCCAGCAGTGTTACCGGCTCCTACAATGAGCAGTTCTTC. The encoded protein is CASSVTGSYNEQFF.

This chain uses TRBV28 with TRBJ1-5, with 8 bases aligning to TRBD1. This CDR3 spans 16 amino acids. V was clipped by 3 bases and J by 9 bases; unmatched bases: 13. Germline CDR1 is MDHEN and CDR2 is SYDVKM. This CDR3 reads CASSLRDGTGPTPQHF. Here the CDR3 DNA reads TGTGCCAGCAGTTTGAGGGATGGGACAGGCCCCACGCCCCAGCATTTT.

V gene TRBV20-1 combines with J gene TRBJ1-2; D is unclear. The germline gives CDR1 DFQATT, CDR2 SNEGSKA (reference sequence). The CDR3 length is 10 residues. V shed 5 bases and J shed 8 bases, with 9 bases lying between them. This chain's CDR3 is CSALGLGYTF. The CDR3 DNA is TGCAGTGCTTTGGGGTTGGGCTACACCTTC.

The chain joins TRBV28 to TRBJ2-7, with a possible D match to TRBD1 (5 bases). The V and J ends lost 8 bases and 0 bases respectively, with 17 bases between them. The CDR3 has 15 amino acids. In germline, CDR1 is MDHEN, CDR2 SYDVKM. The CDR3 sequence: CASAPATVSSYEQYF. The CDR3 nucleotides are TGTGCCAGCGCTCCCGCGACAGTGAGCTCCTACGAGCAGTACTTC. Full variable domain (missing parts from reference TRBV28 and TRBJ2-7): DVKVTQSSRYLVKRTGEKVFLECVQDMDHENMFWYRQDPGLGLRLIYFSYDVKMKEKGDIPEGYSVSREKKERFSLILESASTNQTSMYLCASAPATVSSYEQYFGPGTRLTVT.

The V and J genes are TRBV5-1 and TRBJ2-3, with TRBD1 identical over 7 bases. From germline, CDR1 is SGHRS and CDR2 YFSETQ. Trimming at V came to 3 bases and at J to 3 bases, leaving 1 base not matched to a gene. This CDR3 is built from 13 residues. The CDR3 reads CASSWGQTDTQYF. The DNA of the CDR3 is TGCGCCAGCAGCTGGGGACAGACAGATACGCAGTATTTT.

The V gene is TRBV11-3, the J gene TRBJ1-1; TRBD1 matches at 9 bases. The CDR3 totals 12 residues. Trimming cost V 5 bases and J 8 bases; bases outside gene matches: 3. Germline CDR1 SGHNT, CDR2 YENEEA. The CDR3 is CASSPGTGEAFF. DNA for the CDR3: TGTGCCAGCAGCCCCGGGACAGGGGAAGCTTTCTTT.

CDR3 in amino acids: CASGFFDRLDVYEQYF. CDR3 nucleotides: TGTGCTAGTGGTTTTTTCGACAGGTTGGACGTCTACGAGCAGTACTTC. The chain employs TRBV12-5 and TRBJ2-7; TRBD1 is a possible D gene (6 bases). CDR3 size: 16 residues. V lost 3 bases, J lost 3 bases, and 18 bases lay in between. Germline V gene sequence: CDR1 LGHNT, CDR2 FRNRAP.

The CDR3 DNA reads as TGTGCCAGCTCACCACCTTTACCAGGGGCTGGAAACACCATATATTTT. It encodes CASSPPLPGAGNTIYF. This rearrangement joins TRBV18 to TRBJ1-3, with D possibly matching TRBD1 (6 bases). The CDR3 consists of 16 residues. V lost 0 bases and J 2 bases, leaving 11 bases between the germline ends. CDR1 KGHSH and CDR2 LQKENI come from the germline V gene. Complete variable domain (other parts from reference TRBV18 and TRBJ1-3): NAGVMQNPRHLVRRRGQEARLRCSPMKGHSHVYWYRQLPEEGLKFMVYLQKENIIDESGMPKERFSAEFPKEGPSILRIQQVVRGDSAAYFCASSPPLPGAGNTIYFGEGSWLTVV.

V and J are TRBV6-5 and TRBJ2-7, with unresolved D. CDR3 length: 14 residues. Germline CDR1 MNHEY, CDR2 SVGAGI. V lost 0 bases, J lost 1 base, and 7 bases lay in between. Written as DNA, the CDR3 is TGTGCCAGCAGTTACTCCTACGGGTCCTACGAGCAGTACTTC. This codes for CASSYSYGSYEQYF.

Only one count was recorded for this clone. The J gene is TRBJ2-5, the V gene TRBV5-1; D possibly matches TRBD1 or TRBD2 (5 bases each). Germline assignment: CDR1 SGHRS and CDR2 YFSETQ. The CDR3 is made up of 14 amino acids. Trimming took 2 bases from V and 1 from J, leaving 9 bases between them. The CDR3 reads CASSFRGVQETQYF. CDR3 in DNA: TGCGCCAGCAGCTTTCGGGGCGTCCAAGAGACCCAGTACTTC. The full variable domain, completed using reference TRBV5-1 and TRBJ2-5, is KAGVTQTPRYLIKTRGQQVTLSCSPISGHRSVSWYQQTPGQGLQFLFEYFSETQRNKGNFPGRFSGRQFSNSRSEMNVSTLELGDSALYLCASSFRGVQETQYFGPGTRLLVL.

The gene calls are TRBV11-1 and TRBJ1-1; perhaps TRBD1 as D (6 bases). The CDR3 spans 15 residues. In germline, CDR1 is SGHAT, CDR2 FQDESV (reference sequence). Between the trimmed V and J ends, which lost 0 bases and 5 bases, there was a span of 13 bases. This CDR3 reads CASSLAPGVETEAFF. CDR3 coding DNA: TGTGCCAGCAGCTTAGCGCCAGGGGTTGAAACTGAAGCTTTCTTT.

The chain uses TRBV7-2 and TRBJ2-5; tentative D call: TRBD1 (5 bases). Trimming stripped 5 bases from V and 5 bases from J, with 15 bases between. From germline, CDR1 is SGHTA and CDR2 FQGNSA. This CDR3 is built from 14 residues. The CDR3 sequence: CASSRGRGTETQYF. CDR3 in DNA: TGTGCCAGCAGCCGAGGTAGGGGTACGGAGACCCAGTACTTC.